These 27 T cell receptor beta chains were all obtained from the same sample, sequenced in a study of blood T cell repertoires in COVID-19 (dated by TCRdb to 2018 to 2020). Library method: the immunoSEQ multiplex PCR assay. TCRdb limited this immuneACCESS table to in-frame rearrangements with V and J called. A share of clones is missing; checked studies link under half to unresolved V genes, and the rest is unexplained. This sample lists about 64,000 clones; 85% to 90% were detected once. Approximately 3% of the sample rests with the top ten. The specimen was peripheral blood. The source of these receptors is a man aged 50 to 59 with active COVID-19.

The V gene is TRBV18, the J gene TRBJ2-5; TRBD1 matches at 10 bases. This CDR3 has 19 residues. V was pared by 5 bases and J by 4 bases, with 19 bases of the junction left unmatched. Germline-derived CDR1 and CDR2 are KGHSH and LQKENI. CDR3 coding DNA: TGTGCCAGCTCATGGCGAATTTCCCGGACAGGGGGTACGAGAGAGACCCAGTACTTC. It translates to CASSWRISRTGGTRETQYF.

The chain links TRBV3-1 (or the pseudogene TRBV3-2) to TRBJ1-2; D is uncertain. The CDR3 covers 16 residues. Per the germline V gene, CDR1 is LGHDT and CDR2 is YNNKEL (reference sequence). V was trimmed by 2 bases and J by 0 bases, leaving 13 bases between them. The CDR3, as DNA: TGTGCCAGCAGCCAACTGTCTGGGAGAACTAACTATGGCTACACCTTC. Amino acid sequence: CASSQLSGRTNYGYTF.

This clone was picked up a small number of times. The chain has TRBV7-9 and TRBJ2-2; 14 bases agree with TRBD2. The CDR3 covers 17 residues. Germline trimming cut 5 bases from V and 6 bases from J; bases unmatched to any gene: 8. From germline, CDR1 is SEHNR and CDR2 FQNEAQ (reference sequence). CDR3 sequence: CASSVTSGGAPAGELFF. The CDR3 coding sequence is TGTGCCAGCAGCGTGACTAGCGGGGGGGCTCCGGCCGGGGAGCTGTTTTTT. Combining the CDR3 with reference TRBV7-9 and TRBJ2-2 gives the whole variable domain DTGVSQNPRHKITKRGQNVTFRCDPISEHNRLYWYRQTLGQGPEFLTYFQNEAQLEKSRLLSDRFSAERPKGSFSTLEIQRTEQGDSAMYLCASSVTSGGAPAGELFFGEGSRLTVL.

The chain uses TRBV19 and TRBJ1-3; the match to TRBD1 covers 8 bases. The V segment lost 5 bases and the J segment 1 base; nucleotides outside the gene matches: 13. The CDR3 is 18 residues long. CDR1 and CDR2 from the germline V gene are LNHDA and SQIVND (reference sequence). CDR3 residues: CASSGALGQGASGNTIYF. Here the CDR3 DNA reads TGTGCCAGTAGTGGGGCCCTTGGACAGGGAGCATCTGGAAACACCATATATTTT.

The chain is built from TRBV18 and TRBJ2-6; 8 bases are a match to TRBD1. The CDR3 spans 18 residues. Trimming cost V 3 bases and J 0 bases; bases outside gene matches: 7. Germline CDR1 reads KGHSH; CDR2 reads LQKENI. CDR3: CASSPGTGSSSGANVLTF. The DNA of the CDR3 is TGTGCCAGCTCACCTGGGACAGGTTCGAGCTCTGGGGCCAACGTCCTGACTTTC. Full variable domain (remainder filled in from reference TRBV18 and TRBJ2-6): NAGVMQNPRHLVRRRGQEARLRCSPMKGHSHVYWYRQLPEEGLKFMVYLQKENIIDESGMPKERFSAEFPKEGPSILRIQQVVRGDSAAYFCASSPGTGSSSGANVLTFGAGSRLTVL.

The chain couples TRBV7-2 to TRBJ2-5; no reliable D call. The V gene's germline CDR1 is SGHTA and CDR2 FQGNSA. Trimming cost V 3 bases and J 4 bases, with 9 bases left between them. The CDR3 is 13 residues long. CDR3 sequence reads: CASSFGTGETQYF. The CDR3 DNA sequence: TGTGCCAGCAGCTTCGGTACCGGAGAGACCCAGTACTTC.

This clone was seen a few times. The genes are TRBV5-1 and TRBJ1-3; D possibly corresponds to TRBD1 (5 bases). Trimming stripped 4 bases from V and 3 bases from J, with 11 bases between. The CDR3 extends over 14 amino acids. Per germline, CDR1 SGHRS and CDR2 YFSETQ. In nucleotides, the CDR3 is TGCGCCAGCAGCGGGGGGACTCGTGGAAACACCATATATTTT. Its protein is CASSGGTRGNTIYF.

The V gene is TRBV19, the J gene TRBJ2-5, with 8 nucleotides matching TRBD2. After removal of 3 bases from V and 4 bases from J, the junction contained 10 bases not matched to a gene. CDR3 length: 16 amino acids. In germline, CDR1 is LNHDA, CDR2 SQIVND (reference sequence). The CDR3, as DNA: TGTGCCAGTAGTATTAGCAGCGGGAGAAGGGGAGAGACCCAGTACTTC. Protein sequence: CASSISSGRRGETQYF.

V usage is TRBV9 and J usage is TRBJ2-7, with 8 bases identical to TRBD1. Germline CDR1 is SGDLS and CDR2 is YYNGEE. CDR3 length: 12 residues. J gave up 4 bases and V 3 bases, and 0 bases lay outside the gene matches. CDR3 amino acids: CASSGQGYEQYF. Here the CDR3 DNA reads TGTGCCAGCAGCGGACAGGGGTACGAGCAGTACTTC.

The gene calls are TRBV7-9 and TRBJ2-7, with 10 bases fitting TRBD1. This CDR3 region has 18 residues. The germline gives CDR1 SEHNR, CDR2 FQNEAQ (reference sequence). Trimming took 5 bases from V and 0 from J; bases not matched to a gene: 13. The CDR3 DNA sequence: TGTGCCAGCAGCAGTCCCGGGACAGGGGAAGGGCGCTCCTACGAGCAGTACTTC. Its translation is CASSSPGTGEGRSYEQYF.

The chain has TRBV5-5 and TRBJ1-5; maybe TRBD1 (6 bases). V was cut by 7 bases and J by 7 bases, with 18 bases left in between. The CDR3 contains 14 residues. Germline V gives CDR1 SGHKS, CDR2 YYEKEE (reference sequence). CDR3 amino acids: CASAWAQGGQPQHF. The CDR3 nucleotides read TGTGCCAGCGCCTGGGCACAGGGTGGCCAGCCCCAGCATTTT.

The rearrangement uses TRBV5-1 and TRBJ2-1; TRBD2 might be the D (5 bases). Trimming removed 1 base at V and 4 bases at J, with 9 bases between. Germline V gene sequence: CDR1 SGHRS, CDR2 YFSETQ. The CDR3 length is 14 residues. CDR3 amino acids: CASSLYTGYNEQFF. As DNA, the CDR3 is TGCGCCAGCAGCTTGTACACGGGATACAATGAGCAGTTCTTC.

V is TRBV18 and J is TRBJ2-1; TRBD2 matches 10 bases. The CDR3 loop spans 15 amino acids. V dropped 0 bases and J dropped 14; count of bases not matched to a gene: 10. Germline V gene sequence: CDR1 KGHSH, CDR2 LQKENI. This chain's CDR3 is CASSPPSLAGDFEFF. The CDR3 DNA reads TGTGCCAGCTCACCACCTTCTCTAGCGGGAGATTTTGAGTTCTTC.

The chain uses TRBV5-4 and TRBJ2-3; 14 nucleotides line up with TRBD2. The CDR3 totals 17 residues. The germline gives CDR1 SGHNT, CDR2 YYREEE (reference sequence). J was trimmed by 2 bases and V by 3 bases; bases with no gene match: 5. The CDR3 DNA reads as TGTGCCAGCAGCTACCGACTAGCGGGGGGGAACACAGATACGCAGTATTTT. The encoded protein is CASSYRLAGGNTDTQYF.

The V gene is TRBV3-1 (or the pseudogene TRBV3-2), the J gene TRBJ2-1, with D hard to call. The CDR3 covers 16 residues. The V gene lost 5 bases and the J gene lost 7 bases, with 21 bases spanning the gap. Per germline, CDR1 LGHDT and CDR2 YNNKEL (reference sequence). Here the CDR3 DNA reads TGTGCCAGCAGCTCGCGGATTCGCGTGCCGAATAATGAGCAGTTCTTC. It is translated as CASSSRIRVPNNEQFF.

This clone was observed a handful of times. The V gene is TRBV15, the J gene TRBJ2-6; D may be TRBD1 (6 bases). The CDR3 has 16 amino acids. Germline V lookup: CDR1 LNHNV, CDR2 YYDKDF (reference sequence). V lost 4 bases, J lost 0 bases, and 10 bases lay in between. The CDR3 here is CATSTGESSGANVLTF. DNA of the CDR3: TGTGCCACCAGCACAGGGGAGAGCTCTGGGGCCAACGTCCTGACTTTC.

This clone was counted a single time. The chain couples TRBV4-1 to TRBJ2-1, with TRBD2 identical over 8 bases. The CDR3 consists of 17 residues. Trimming cost V 0 bases and J 6 bases; bases outside gene matches: 10. Germline V gives CDR1 MGHRA, CDR2 YSYEKL. In DNA, the CDR3 is TGCGCCAGCAGCCAAGATCATTCCGGGGGGGCCGGCAATGAGCAGTTCTTC. Protein product: CASSQDHSGGAGNEQFF.

The chain uses TRBV7-8 and TRBJ2-5; 10 bases map to TRBD1. The CDR3 is made up of 15 amino acids. CDR1 is SGHVS and CDR2 is FQNEAQ in the germline V gene. Trimming removed 5 bases from V and 5 bases from J; junction bases left unmatched: 8. CDR3 in amino acids: CASSQDRGLGETQYF. DNA for the CDR3: TGTGCCAGCAGCCAAGACAGGGGGCTGGGGGAGACCCAGTACTTC.

The CDR3 DNA reads TGTGCCAGTAGTAACCCGACAGAATCAAACACCGGGGAGCTGTTTTTT. This encodes CASSNPTESNTGELFF. This sequence joins TRBV19 and TRBJ2-2; D possibly corresponds to TRBD1 (5 bases). V shed 4 bases and J shed 2 bases, with 14 bases lying between them. The CDR3 covers 16 residues. Germline V lookup: CDR1 LNHDA, CDR2 SQIVND (reference sequence).

The chain carries TRBV5-4 and TRBJ2-2, with 16 bases fitting TRBD2. The V segment lost 5 bases and the J segment 5 bases; nucleotides outside the gene matches: 6. Germline CDR1 and CDR2: SGHNT and YYREEE (reference sequence). There are 17 residues in the CDR3. This chain's CDR3 is CASRTGLAGGDTGELFF. The CDR3 region has the DNA TGTGCCAGCAGGACGGGACTAGCGGGAGGGGATACCGGGGAGCTGTTTTTT.

V usage is TRBV25-1 and J usage is TRBJ1-6; TRBD1 is a possible D gene (5 bases). V was shortened by 2 bases and J by 3 bases, with 8 bases between the two germline ends. There are 15 residues in the CDR3. Germline CDR1 is MGHDK and CDR2 is SYGVNS. The CDR3 sequence: CASSEPRGYNSPLHF. The CDR3 nucleotides are TGTGCCAGCAGTGAACCTAGGGGCTATAATTCACCCCTCCACTTT.

The table lists this clone with a count of one. This rearrangement joins TRBV6-6 to TRBJ1-1, with TRBD1 matching over 9 bases. The CDR3 sequence is 15 residues long. V lost 4 bases to trimming and J lost 5 bases; unmatched junction nucleotides: 8. Germline V CDR1 and CDR2: MNHNY, SVGAGI (reference sequence). The CDR3 loop reads CASSSGGQGRTEAFF. The CDR3 coding sequence is TGTGCCAGCAGTTCAGGTGGACAGGGGAGAACTGAAGCTTTCTTT.

DNA for the CDR3: TGTGCCAGCAGCTTGGCAGGGGGCGAGGGAGATACGCAGTATTTT. Protein: CASSLAGGEGDTQYF. The rearrangement uses TRBV5-4 and TRBJ2-3; 8 bases are shared with TRBD1. Germline V gene lookup returns CDR1 SGHNT and CDR2 YYREEE (reference sequence). The CDR3 loop spans 15 amino acids. Trimming took 0 bases from V and 5 from J; bases not matched to a gene: 5.

The chain links TRBV5-1 to TRBJ2-1, with 8 bases fitting TRBD1. The CDR3 totals 15 residues. Germline V CDR1 and CDR2: SGHRS, YFSETQ. The V segment lost 5 bases and the J segment 7 bases; nucleotides outside the gene matches: 11. This CDR3 reads CASRLTDRVGNEQFF. The DNA of the CDR3 is TGCGCCAGCAGACTTACGGACAGGGTTGGGAATGAGCAGTTCTTC.

This rearrangement joins TRBV5-1 to TRBJ1-5; 7 bases match TRBD1. This CDR3 is built from 14 residues. Germline-derived CDR1 and CDR2 are SGHRS and YFSETQ. With 4 bases clipped from V and 6 bases from J, the junction kept 7 bases outside the gene matches. The CDR3 DNA follows: TGCGCCAGCAGCGACCGACAGGGAGGTCAGCCCCAGCATTTT. The encoded protein is CASSDRQGGQPQHF.

The genes are TRBV5-4 and TRBJ1-1, with 12 nucleotides matching TRBD1. J lost 3 bases, V lost 0 bases, and 6 bases had no gene match. Germline V lookup: CDR1 SGHNT, CDR2 YYREEE (reference sequence). This CDR3 contains 17 residues. CDR3 sequence: CASSLGGDRGPDTEAFF. CDR3 nucleotides: TGTGCCAGCAGCTTGGGAGGGGACAGGGGGCCGGACACTGAAGCTTTCTTT.

The chain carries TRBV4-1 and TRBJ2-3; TRBD2 matches 16 bases. Germline V gene sequence: CDR1 MGHRA, CDR2 YSYEKL. J gave up 2 bases and V 6 bases, and 8 bases lay outside the gene matches. This CDR3 region has 18 residues. CDR3 amino acids: CASSPTGTSGRATDTQYF. The CDR3 DNA follows: TGCGCCAGCAGTCCCACCGGGACTAGCGGGAGGGCCACAGATACGCAGTATTTT.